This T cell receptor (beta chain) came from a study of OX40 agonist ivuxolimab in advanced cancers. Study-wide background: The study reported partial responses in three patients: one hepatocellular carcinoma, two cutaneous melanoma.

The V gene's germline CDR1 is SGHKS and CDR2 YYEKEE (reference sequence). The CDR3 is 16 residues long. Trimming cost V 4 bases and J 2 bases, with 16 bases left between them. Produced via immunoSEQ multiplex PCR; TCRdb's table is partial and in-frame only. This repertoire shows 25,000 or so clones, over 75% found once; its top ten account for 8.5% to 10%. Source: CD4+ or CD8+ T cells sorted from blood, taken in a trial of the OX40 agonist ivuxolimab. The V gene is TRBV5-5, the J gene TRBJ1-5, with a tentative D call TRBD1 (5 bases). This clonotype was obtained from an adult with an advanced solid tumor such as melanoma, head and neck, liver or kidney cancer. CDR3 region: CASSVSWGRGNQPQHF. In DNA, the CDR3 is TGTGCCAGCAGCGTGAGTTGGGGGAGAGGCAATCAGCCCCAGCATTTT.